One sample yielded the 7 T cell receptor beta chains listed below, sequenced in a study of T cell clonality in common variable immunodeficiency. The table came from immunoSEQ multiplex PCR; TCRdb's copy has only in-frame clones and leaves some out. The sample contains about 45,000 clones, none of them singletons. Sequencing used peripheral blood mononuclear cells. These receptor sequences come from a person aged 18 to 75 in good health.

This clone has at least ten counts. The CDR3 end is not reached by the read, which stops 3 residues before it; the germline J gene fills it in. The chain uses TRBV5-4 and TRBJ2-5; D not resolved. The germline CDR1 and CDR2 sequences are SGHNT and YYREEE (reference sequence). V shed 4 bases and J shed 5 bases, with 6 bases lying between them. This CDR3 is 11 amino acids long. CDR3 bases read: TGTGCCAGCAGCGCCGGGGAGACC. This codes for CASSAGET. The complete CDR3 reads CASSAGETQYF.

At least ten counts were recorded for this clone. The read halts 3 residues ahead of the CDR3 end, with the missing end drawn from the germline J gene. V usage is TRBV9 and J usage is TRBJ2-5; 8 bases are a match to TRBD2. V lost 4 bases to trimming and J lost 1 base; unmatched junction nucleotides: 3. From germline, CDR1 is SGDLS and CDR2 YYNGEE. This CDR3 comprises 14 residues. Incomplete CDR3 DNA: TGTGCCAGCAGCCCAGGGACTAGCCAAGAGACC. This sequence encodes CASSPGTSQET. The complete CDR3 protein is CASSPGTSQETQYF.

This clone occurred many times. The missing CDR3 end, 3 residues past where the read stops, is filled in from the germline J gene. The V and J genes are TRBV7-2 and TRBJ1-4; a weak D match, TRBD1 (5 bases). V lost 7 bases to trimming and J lost 8 bases, with 8 bases between them. This CDR3 contains 11 residues. Germline CDR1 is SGHTA and CDR2 is FQGNSA. The covered CDR3 bases are TGTGCCAGCACCGGGGGGGAAAAA. Residues: CASTGGEK. From start to end, the CDR3 is CASTGGEKLFF.

This clone appeared many times. The CDR3 goes on 3 residues after the read ends, and that part is filled in from the germline J gene. V is TRBV7-9 and J is TRBJ1-1; D perhaps matches TRBD1 (5 bases). The CDR3 totals 12 residues. CDR1 is SEHNR, CDR2 FQNEAQ, per germline (reference sequence). This CDR3 is CASSFGARDAFF. The CDR3 DNA, read in part, is TGTGCCAGCAGCTTCGGTGCCAGGGAT.

This clone was counted many times. The read ends 3 residues shy of where the CDR3 ends; the end is completed using the germline J gene. The V gene is TRBV20-1, the J gene TRBJ1-2; TRBD1 agrees at 9 bases. V was pared by 3 bases and J by 3 bases, with 8 bases of the junction left unmatched. The CDR3 length is 15 residues. Germline values: CDR1 DFQATT, CDR2 SNEGSKA (reference sequence). The CDR3 DNA, read in part, is TGCAGTGCTAGGGCCGACAGGGGGAGGGACTATGGC. Translating gives CSARADRGRDYG. The complete CDR3 reads CSARADRGRDYGYTF.

Many counts were recorded for this clone. Read sequence stops 3 residues before the CDR3 end, and the germline J gene provides the missing end. The gene calls are TRBV20-1 and TRBJ2-1, with D possibly matching TRBD1 (6 bases). V lost 4 bases, J lost 6 bases, and 13 bases lay in between. CDR3 size: 13 residues. Looked up from germline, CDR1 is DFQATT and CDR2 is SNEGSKA (reference sequence). CDR3 bases read: TGCAGTGCTAAGGGAGAGGGGGTCAATGAG. Its protein product is CSAKGEGVNE. The complete CDR3 protein is CSAKGEGVNEQFF.

This clone was observed a handful of times. Read data end 3 residues before the CDR3 end; the end is taken from the germline J gene. V gene TRBV2 combines with J gene TRBJ2-7; 9 bases are shared with TRBD1. CDR1 is SNHLY and CDR2 is FYNNEI in the germline V gene. The J segment lost 3 bases and the V segment lost 6 bases, leaving 0 bases of the junction unmatched. The CDR3 extends over 12 amino acids. Here the CDR3 reads CASRDRGYEQYF. CDR3 bases read: TGTGCCAGCAGGGACAGGGGCTACGAG.